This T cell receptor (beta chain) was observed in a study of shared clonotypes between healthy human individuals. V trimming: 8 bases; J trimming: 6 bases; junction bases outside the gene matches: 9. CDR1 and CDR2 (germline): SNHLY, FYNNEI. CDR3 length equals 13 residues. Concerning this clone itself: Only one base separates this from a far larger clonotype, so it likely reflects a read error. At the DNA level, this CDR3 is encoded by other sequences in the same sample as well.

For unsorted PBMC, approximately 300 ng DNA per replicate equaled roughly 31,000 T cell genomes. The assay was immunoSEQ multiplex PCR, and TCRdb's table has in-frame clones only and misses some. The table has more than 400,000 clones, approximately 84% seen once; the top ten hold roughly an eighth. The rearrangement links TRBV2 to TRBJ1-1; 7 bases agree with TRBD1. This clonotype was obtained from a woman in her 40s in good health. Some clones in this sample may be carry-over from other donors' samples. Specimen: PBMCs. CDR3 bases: TGTGCCAGCCGTACACAGGGGACAGCTGAAGCTTTCTTT. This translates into CASRTQGTAEAFF.